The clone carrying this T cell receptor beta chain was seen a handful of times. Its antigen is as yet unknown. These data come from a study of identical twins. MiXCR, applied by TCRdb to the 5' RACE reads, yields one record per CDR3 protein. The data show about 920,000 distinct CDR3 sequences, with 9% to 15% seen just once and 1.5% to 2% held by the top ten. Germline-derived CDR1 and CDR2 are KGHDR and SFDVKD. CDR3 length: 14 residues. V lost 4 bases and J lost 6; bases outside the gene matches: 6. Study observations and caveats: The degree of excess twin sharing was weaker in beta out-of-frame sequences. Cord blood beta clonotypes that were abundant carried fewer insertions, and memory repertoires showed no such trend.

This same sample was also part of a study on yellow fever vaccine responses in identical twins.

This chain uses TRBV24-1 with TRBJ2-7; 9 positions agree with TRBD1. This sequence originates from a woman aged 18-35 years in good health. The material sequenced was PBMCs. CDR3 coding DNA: TGTGCCACCAGTGACACGGACAGGGGAGGCGAGCAGTACTTC. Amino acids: CATSDTDRGGEQYF.